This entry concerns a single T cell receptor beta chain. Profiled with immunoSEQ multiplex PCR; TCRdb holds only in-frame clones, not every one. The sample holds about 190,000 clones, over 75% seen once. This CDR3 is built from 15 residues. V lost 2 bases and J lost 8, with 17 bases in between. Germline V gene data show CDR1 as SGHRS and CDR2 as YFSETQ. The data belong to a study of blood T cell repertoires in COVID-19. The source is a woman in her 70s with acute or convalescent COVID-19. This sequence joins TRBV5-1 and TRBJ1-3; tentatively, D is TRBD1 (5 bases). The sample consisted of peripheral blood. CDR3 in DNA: TGCGCCAGCAGCTTAGGGCCAGGGTCTTCATACACCATATATTTT. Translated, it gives CASSLGPGSSYTIYF.